This T cell receptor beta chain emerged from a study of cytomegalovirus exposure and HLA in healthy donors (dated by TCRdb to the late 2010s). General notes on the study: According to an earlier analysis of 550 to 750 of the donors, 150 million to 200 million T cells yielded over 90 million unique TCR beta sequences and approximately 300 Gb of sequence data. An earlier analysis of roughly 600 of the donors used high-throughput TCR beta sequencing to judge whether each TCR beta V gene segment behaved as functional or pseudogenic. Rather than drawing on any new phenotypic data, the later analysis identified candidate immune exposures from TCR beta sequences and the way those sequences occurred across donors. Among a few hundred genotyped donors of the cohort, an average of approximately 240,000 unique TCR beta nucleotide sequences were sequenced per donor, around 20% of them non-productive. The study combined high-throughput TCR immunosequencing, statistical association of individual TCRs with disease status, and machine learning to predict cytomegalovirus infection status. HLA typing covered class I and class II loci at four-digit resolution. A later analysis re-examined previously published TCR beta repertoires from more than 600 donors and added high-resolution HLA genotyping to investigate patterns of TCR occurrence. Every discovery cohort repertoire had been produced on one sequencing platform. The study was designed to test whether signatures of past pathogen exposure could be identified by cataloging public T cell receptors. Roughly five DR-DQ haplotypes were handled as single units for association and clustering because linkage in the cohort was strong. Typing coverage varied by locus: roughly 620-630 donors for A, B, C, DRB1 and DQB1; approximately 560 for DQA1; over 600 for DPA1; under 490 for DPB1. A later genetic analysis took genome-wide SNP genotypes for about 65% of the roughly 670 donors and used that subset as a discovery cohort. A separate validation cohort of roughly 130 different subjects was used in addition to the roughly 640-subject first cohort. Of the 350 to 450 genotyped donors, 80% to 90% were placed in the genetic ancestry cluster associated with self-reported Caucasian donors. Donor age, sex, ethnicity and CMV serostatus were compiled together with the repertoire data. An early release covering some 640 HLA-typed donors comprised about 300 gigabases of sequencing data and roughly 86 million unique TCR sequences. The study profiled the T cell repertoires of hundreds of subjects by immunosequencing and related them to cytomegalovirus serostatus.

The CDR3 sequence holds 15 residues, the cysteine and phenylalanine included. CDR3 DNA only is kept here, 45 bases in frame from base 1. After removal of 1 base from V and 2 bases from J, the junction retains 8 bases not matched to a gene. The germline V gene (reference sequence) provides CDR1 GTSNPN and CDR2 SVGIG. The library was made by the immunoSEQ multiplex PCR assay. The multiplex PCR relied on a mix of 60 forward primers for TCR Vbeta segments and 13 reverse primers for TCR Jbeta segments. The CDR3 region of rearranged TCR beta genes was amplified from genomic DNA with a multiplex PCR assay. On the Illumina HiSeq System, the amplified TCR beta libraries were sequenced as 87-base-pair reads. The authors processed their data as follows. Across the 500 to 700 repertoires, a later analysis counted roughly 77 million unique TCR beta chains, roughly 11 million of which were shared by at least two donors. A nearest-neighbor algorithm error-corrected the raw reads and collapsed the reads into unique sequences, merging closely related sequences to remove PCR and sequencing errors. CDR3 sequences were aligned to IMGT reference sequences to assign V, D and J gene segments. For a sequence to be retained, at least a six-nucleotide match to both a V gene segment and a J gene segment was required. Rearrangements were classified as productive when the CDR3 lacked stop codons and remained in frame with V and J, and all other rearrangements were classified as non-productive. CDR3 was defined according to IMGT convention as the region running from the second conserved V-encoded cysteine to the conserved J-encoded phenylalanine. In an earlier analysis of 550 to 650 of the donors, sequences lacking an unambiguous match to a single V gene segment were excluded. An earlier analysis of roughly 590 of the donors called V segments functional above 56.7% productive rearrangements and segregating when the between-donor standard deviation exceeded 5%. A statistical classification framework was developed to diagnose cytomegalovirus status using the catalog of TCR beta chain sequences. V and J gene assignment, in a later analysis, came from comparing TCR nucleotide sequences with IMGT/GENE-DB human TR gene sequences. Using the TCRdist pipeline, a later analysis assigned CDR3 sequences along with most-parsimonious VDJ recombination scenarios. In a later analysis, each TCR beta chain was defined by its CDR3 amino acid sequence together with its V-gene family, and reads without a unique V-gene family were excluded. In a later analysis, 500 to 650 highly shared, low-generation-probability nucleotide sequences were removed to address suspected cross-contamination and a sequencing artifact. A later analysis calculated a clonal expansion index for each public chain from normalized within-repertoire ranks of inferred template counts. In a later analysis, generation probabilities were computed with a VDJ recombination model fitted to out-of-frame rearrangements, and the resulting probabilities were checked against IGoR. Hypergeometric tests were used in a later analysis to score TCR-TCR, TCR-HLA and TCR-CMV co-occurrence, with a repertoire-size bias correction applied to the TCR pairs. In a later analysis, false discovery rates were estimated by permuting HLA or CMV assignments 20 times. In a later analysis, co-occurring TCRs were grouped with DBSCAN, and TCRdist sequence similarity was added when clustering was performed within HLA-allele-positive subsets. Repertoires with fewer than 30,000 or more than 120,000 public chains were left out of co-occurrence clustering, as were about 5 repertoires with anomalous nucleotide sharing. Imported from immuneACCESS, the table was reduced by TCRdb to in-frame sequences with V and J called. These copies leave out some clones; in studies compared against another copy, an unresolved V gene accounts for under half, and the cause of the remainder is not known. That table supplies the V and J calls and clone size; D and trimming were determined from the DNA. This sample gives under 200,000 clones in total; roughly 71% of them show up just once. Jointly, the top ten make up 7% to 9% of the sample.

The study at large found these results: Linkage disequilibrium might explain the correlated functional status among segregating V segments, but an unknown experimental factor could not be excluded. The authors suggested that the approach could potentially be generalized to other disease states and immunological phenotypes. A later analysis associated 17,000 or so TCR beta sequences with specific HLA alleles at a false discovery rate of 0.05. In the study, some 160 TCR beta chains were listed as associated with cytomegalovirus. Assigning TCR associations to individual alleles was difficult when HLA alleles, especially DR and DQ, strongly co-occurred. Cytomegalovirus status was reported to be diagnosed by the classifier with high specificity and sensitivity in both the original and validation cohorts. Because HLA typing was unavailable for some donors at each locus, only the typed subset was used in association tests. Sequencing depth was assumed to be roughly uniform across donors in the presence/absence analyses, though that assumption may not hold. According to a later analysis, parvovirus B19, influenza, CMV and Epstein-Barr virus appeared linked to several top co-occurrence clusters. Broadly in line with IMGT annotations, most TCR beta V segments showed up in productive rearrangements about 87% or about 30% of the time in an earlier analysis of 450 to 600 of the donors. The 87-base-pair reads could not distinguish some IMGT-functional V segments, including TRBV6-2 and TRBV6-3, so those segments were excluded. In a later analysis, HLA-associated TCR beta chains were found to be more clonally expanded and to have lower generation probabilities than equally common non-associated chains. A further reported finding was that TCR beta sequences accurately predicted the HLA-A and HLA-B alleles for most subjects in the first cohort. A few of the identified cytomegalovirus-associated TCR beta chains were confirmed in vitro to be specific for cytomegalovirus antigens. For the cohort, immune exposure information was limited to CMV serostatus. In a later genetic analysis, a missense DCLRE1C variant was associated with V-gene and J-gene trimming of TCR beta chains, and the association was replicated in an independent cohort. A cluster of highly shared sequence variants was judged likely to be a technical artifact of the sequencing pipeline. Only TCR beta chains were sequenced in this cohort, and the absence of alpha or paired-chain data limited detectable features. Because counts were too low, roughly 17 rarely observed V segments, including chromosome 9 orphons, were left out of the earlier analysis of 587 of the donors. Across donors, most TCR sequences were observed very rarely, whereas some public TCRs were present in many individuals. In a later analysis, the rate of TCR association differed among HLA loci, with DRB1 alleles having the most associated TCRs and HLA-C alleles having the fewest. Compared with the approximately 700-donor mean, donors in an Asian-associated ancestry cluster had fewer N-insertions in productive TCRs, according to a later genetic analysis. In a later analysis, most CMV-associated TCR beta chains were found to appear HLA-restricted, with HLA associations seemingly driven largely by CMV exposure.

The cohort comprised some 730 healthy bone marrow donors. At the time of sampling, every cohort member was nominally healthy, though immune exposures that went unrecorded were likely present. The donor was CMV seropositive and was included in the group of almost 300 seropositive cohort members. Each donor provided a peripheral blood sample, and peripheral blood mononuclear cells were used for TCR beta sequencing. Genomic DNA extraction from the blood cell samples was performed with the Qiagen DNeasy Blood Extraction Kit. This clone was detected only once. Which antigen it targets is not known. Per-base quality was not reported, and no clone a single base away is much larger than it.

The sequence derives from a male donor in good health and CMV-seropositive. The sequencing input was PBMCs. The sequence links TRBV30 to TRBJ2-7, with TRBD1 matching 7 junction bases. The CDR3 loop reads CAWSGEPGQTYEQYF. The bases are TGTGCCTGGAGTGGAGAACCGGGACAGACCTACGAGCAGTACTTC.